This is a list of T cell receptor beta chains from one sample in a study of blood T cell repertoires in COVID-19. Profiled with immunoSEQ multiplex PCR; TCRdb holds only in-frame clones, not every one. The sample lists nearly 70,000 clones, roughly 91% seen once, with 7.3% in the top ten. The sequencing input was peripheral blood. Receptors were obtained from a man aged 35-49 years with COVID-19, enrolled during active disease. Both conserved end residues are part of each CDR3. A D gene is named only where the DNA matches it firmly. A clone size is listed for some rows: how often the clone was seen (once, few, many), or a class if it is expanded.

J gene: TRBJ2-3; clone size: .; V gene: TRBV2; D gene: TRBD2; CDR3 DNA: TGTGCCAGCAGTGGCCAGCGGGGGGGCCGAGATACGCAGTATTTT; CDR3 protein: CASSGQRGGRDTQYF
J gene: TRBJ2-2; clone size: .; V gene: TRBV5-4; D gene: .; CDR3 DNA: TGTGCCAGCAGCATTCGGGAGCCGAGTACCGGGGAGCTGTTTTTT; CDR3 protein: CASSIREPSTGELFF
J gene: TRBJ2-3; clone size: .; V gene: TRBV30; D gene: TRBD2; CDR3 DNA: TGTGCCTGGAGTTTTTCTGCGGGGGGTTCGGATACGCAGTATTTT; CDR3 protein: CAWSFSAGGSDTQYF
J gene: TRBJ2-4; clone size: .; V gene: TRBV6-5; D gene: TRBD1; CDR3 DNA: TGTGCCAGCAGTACCTTGGGACAGGGAAACATTCAGTACTTC; CDR3 protein: CASSTLGQGNIQYF
J gene: TRBJ1-2; clone size: .; V gene: TRBV5-4; D gene: .; CDR3 DNA: TGTGCCAGCAGCTTGGGAGGGGAGGATGGCTACACCTTC; CDR3 protein: CASSLGGEDGYTF
J gene: TRBJ1-3; clone size: .; V gene: TRBV29-1; D gene: .; CDR3 DNA: TGCAGCGTTGAGCAGGGCGGGAGGGGTGGTGGAAACACCATATATTTT; CDR3 protein: CSVEQGGRGGGNTIYF
J gene: TRBJ2-5; clone size: .; V gene: TRBV4-1; D gene: TRBD2; CDR3 DNA: TGCGCCAGCAGCCAAGGTCAACTAGCGGGGGGGCCCCGGACCCAGTACTTC; CDR3 protein: CASSQGQLAGGPRTQYF
J gene: TRBJ1-2; clone size: .; V gene: TRBV24-1; D gene: .; CDR3 DNA: TGTGCCACCAGTGAGCGGGCTTATGGCTACACCTTC; CDR3 protein: CATSERAYGYTF
J gene: TRBJ1-2; clone size: .; V gene: TRBV5-8; D gene: .; CDR3 DNA: TGTGCCAGCAGCTTCGGGGGGCTAGGCTATGGCTACACCTTC; CDR3 protein: CASSFGGLGYGYTF
J gene: TRBJ1-3; clone size: .; V gene: TRBV19; D gene: .; CDR3 DNA: TGTGCCAGTCGGTCGAACTCTGGAAACACCATATATTTT; CDR3 protein: CASRSNSGNTIYF
J gene: TRBJ1-2; clone size: .; V gene: TRBV30; D gene: .; CDR3 DNA: TGTGCCTGGAGTGTACTCGGGAGCTATGGCTACACCTTC; CDR3 protein: CAWSVLGSYGYTF
J gene: TRBJ1-1; clone size: .; V gene: TRBV11-2; D gene: .; CDR3 DNA: TGTGCCAGCAGCTATAGTGAGAACACTGAAGCTTTCTTT; CDR3 protein: CASSYSENTEAFF
J gene: TRBJ2-1; clone size: once; V gene: TRBV6-5; D gene: TRBD1; CDR3 DNA: TGTGCCAGCAGAGGGACAGCTAACAATGAGCAGTTCTTC; CDR3 protein: CASRGTANNEQFF
J gene: TRBJ2-1; clone size: .; V gene: TRBV11-3; D gene: .; CDR3 DNA: TGTGCCAGCAGCGACAATTACAGATACCCATACAATGAGCAGTTCTTC; CDR3 protein: CASSDNYRYPYNEQFF
J gene: TRBJ2-7; clone size: .; V gene: TRBV27; D gene: TRBD2; CDR3 DNA: TGTGCCAGCAGTCTCCAGGGGACTAGCGGGACACCACTCTACGAGCAGTACTTC; CDR3 protein: CASSLQGTSGTPLYEQYF
J gene: TRBJ1-1; clone size: .; V gene: TRBV6-2/TRBV6-3; D gene: .; CDR3 DNA: TGTGCCAGCAGTTCGTCCGGGTGGGGGGGCACTGAAGCTTTCTTT; CDR3 protein: CASSSSGWGGTEAFF
J gene: TRBJ1-5; clone size: .; V gene: TRBV30; D gene: .; CDR3 DNA: TGTGCCTGGAGTGTACTGGACAGCTCCAATCAGCCCCAGCATTTT; CDR3 protein: CAWSVLDSSNQPQHF
J gene: TRBJ2-1; clone size: .; V gene: TRBV10-3; D gene: TRBD2; CDR3 DNA: TGTGCCATCAGATTAGGACTAGCGGATTACAATGAGCAGTTCTTC; CDR3 protein: CAIRLGLADYNEQFF
J gene: TRBJ1-1; clone size: .; V gene: TRBV2; D gene: .; CDR3 DNA: TGTGCCAGCAGTGAACAGGAAGGAACTGAAGCTTTCTTT; CDR3 protein: CASSEQEGTEAFF
J gene: TRBJ2-7; clone size: .; V gene: TRBV6-4; D gene: TRBD2; CDR3 DNA: TGTGCCAGCCTCGGGGGGTGGACCTACGAGCAGTACTTC; CDR3 protein: CASLGGWTYEQYF
J gene: TRBJ1-1; clone size: .; V gene: TRBV5-1; D gene: .; CDR3 DNA: TGCGCCAGCAGCCAATCGGGGGAGACTGAAGCTTTCTTT; CDR3 protein: CASSQSGETEAFF
J gene: TRBJ2-1; clone size: .; V gene: TRBV28; D gene: TRBD1; CDR3 DNA: TGTGCCAGCAGGCCCGGGACAGGGGGTTTTCATGAGCAGTTCTTC; CDR3 protein: CASRPGTGGFHEQFF
J gene: TRBJ2-3; clone size: .; V gene: TRBV9; D gene: TRBD2; CDR3 DNA: TGTGCCAGCAGCCCCCAATTATTGGCTAGCGGGGTTGGAGATACGCAGTATTTT; CDR3 protein: CASSPQLLASGVGDTQYF
J gene: TRBJ1-1; clone size: .; V gene: TRBV7-9; D gene: .; CDR3 DNA: TGTGCCAGCAGCTTAGGTGGCGGTTTTGGTGAAGCTTTCTTT; CDR3 protein: CASSLGGGFGEAFF
J gene: TRBJ1-1; clone size: .; V gene: TRBV2; D gene: TRBD1; CDR3 DNA: TGTGCCAGCAAGGGAGGGACAGGACCTACAGGACAAGCTTTCTTT; CDR3 protein: CASKGGTGPTGQAFF
J gene: TRBJ1-5; clone size: .; V gene: TRBV19; D gene: .; CDR3 DNA: TGTGCCAGTAGTAACCCCAGGGACAAGGGCAATCAGCCCCAGCATTTT; CDR3 protein: CASSNPRDKGNQPQHF
J gene: TRBJ1-5; clone size: .; V gene: TRBV6-1; D gene: .; CDR3 DNA: TGTGCCAGCAGTGACCGCCGGGGACAGCCCCAGCATTTT; CDR3 protein: CASSDRRGQPQHF
J gene: TRBJ1-1; clone size: .; V gene: TRBV11-3; D gene: .; CDR3 DNA: TGTGCCAGCAGCTTAACGGGGAACACTGAAGCTTTCTTT; CDR3 protein: CASSLTGNTEAFF
J gene: TRBJ2-7; clone size: .; V gene: TRBV30; D gene: .; CDR3 DNA: TGTGCCTGGAGTGCTAGCCCCTACGAGCAGTACTTC; CDR3 protein: CAWSASPYEQYF
J gene: TRBJ2-1; clone size: .; V gene: TRBV19; D gene: TRBD2; CDR3 DNA: TGTGCCAGTAGTCCTGTTGCCGGGAGGGTATTCAATGAGCAGTTCTTC; CDR3 protein: CASSPVAGRVFNEQFF
J gene: TRBJ2-7; clone size: .; V gene: TRBV20-1; D gene: .; CDR3 DNA: TGCAGTGCTGTGGTGGGCCTGGAGCAGTACTTC; CDR3 protein: CSAVVGLEQYF
J gene: TRBJ2-7; clone size: .; V gene: TRBV15; D gene: .; CDR3 DNA: TGTGCCACCAGCAGAGATATGGGGCCAAACGAGCAGTACTTC; CDR3 protein: CATSRDMGPNEQYF
J gene: TRBJ1-4; clone size: .; V gene: TRBV19; D gene: .; CDR3 DNA: TGTGCCAGTACCAATTACCGGGCAGGGAATGAAAAACTGTTTTTT; CDR3 protein: CASTNYRAGNEKLFF
J gene: TRBJ2-7; clone size: .; V gene: TRBV23-1; D gene: TRBD1; CDR3 DNA: TGCGCCAGCAGCCTCAGCCGGGACAGGGCGTGCGAGCAGTACTTC; CDR3 protein: CASSLSRDRACEQYF
J gene: TRBJ2-7; clone size: few; V gene: TRBV7-8; D gene: .; CDR3 DNA: TGTGCCAGCAGCTTAGGGACTACGACCTACGAGCAGTACTTC; CDR3 protein: CASSLGTTTYEQYF
J gene: TRBJ1-3; clone size: few; V gene: TRBV19; D gene: .; CDR3 DNA: TGTGCCAGTAGTATGGGAGCTCACTCTGGAAACACCATATATTTT; CDR3 protein: CASSMGAHSGNTIYF
J gene: TRBJ2-2; clone size: .; V gene: TRBV5-4; D gene: .; CDR3 DNA: TGTGCCAGCAGCTTCGGGGGTCGGGGCACCGGGGAGCTGTTTTTT; CDR3 protein: CASSFGGRGTGELFF
J gene: TRBJ1-1; clone size: .; V gene: TRBV29-1; D gene: TRBD1; CDR3 DNA: TGCAGCGCGTCCTGGACAGGGCTCCGTGACACTGAAGCTTTCTTT; CDR3 protein: CSASWTGLRDTEAFF
J gene: TRBJ1-6; clone size: .; V gene: TRBV4-1; D gene: TRBD1; CDR3 DNA: TGCGCCAGCAGCTACCGGACAGGAGCAGAATCACCCCTCCACTTT; CDR3 protein: CASSYRTGAESPLHF
J gene: TRBJ2-7; clone size: .; V gene: TRBV6-1; D gene: TRBD2; CDR3 DNA: TGTGCCAGCAGTGAAGAGGGCGGGGGAACAGGCGAGCAGTACTTC; CDR3 protein: CASSEEGGGTGEQYF
J gene: TRBJ2-3; clone size: .; V gene: TRBV12-3/TRBV12-4; D gene: TRBD2; CDR3 DNA: TGTGCCTCGTGGGGGAGCGGGATAGATACGCAGTATTTT; CDR3 protein: CASWGSGIDTQYF